This T cell receptor (beta chain) was identified during a study of T cell changes during pregnancy in multiple sclerosis. The germline V gene encodes CDR1 SGHRS and CDR2 YFSETQ. The CDR3 extends over 13 amino acids. With regard to this clone: Mismatch with germline at one junction end may stem from a read error.

The assay was immunoSEQ multiplex PCR, and TCRdb's table has in-frame clones only and misses some. The repertoire holds about 39,000 clones, with around 92% as singletons. The V gene is TRBV5-1, the J gene TRBJ2-7, with D possibly matching TRBD2 (6 bases). The source material was CD4+ T cells from peripheral blood mononuclear cells, sampled after pregnancy. The TCR was taken from a female donor in good health, enrolled as a control in a pregnancy study. The CDR3 nucleotides are TGCGCCAGCAGCTTTCCACATAGCGGAGCAAAGCACTTC. It yields the protein CASSFPHSGAKHF.